The T cell receptor (beta chain) described here comes from a study of T cell repertoires in cytomegalovirus infection. Each CDR3 protein gets one entry after TCRdb re-called the reads with MiXCR. The sample contains 270,000 or so distinct CDR3 sequences, 15% to 20% of which appear only once. Per the germline V gene, CDR1 is SNHLY and CDR2 is FYNNEI. CDR3 length equals 14 residues. Trimming removed 2 bases from V and 0 bases from J, with 4 bases in between. The rearrangement links TRBV2 to TRBJ2-2; no clear D. Sequencing was performed on CD8+ T cells from PBMCs. The clonotype was recovered from a human donor in good health (CMV status not recorded). Some clones in this sample may be carry-over from other donors' samples. The CDR3, as DNA: TGTGCCAGCAGTGAACCCCCGAACACCGGGGAGCTGTTTTTT. Its protein is CASSEPPNTGELFF.